This T cell receptor (beta chain) was sequenced in a study of OX40 agonist ivuxolimab in advanced cancers. Study-level background: Patients were roughly 83% male with ages about 23 to 79, mean roughly 64. Partial responses were observed in three patients, of whom one had hepatocellular carcinoma and two had cutaneous melanoma.

With respect to this clone: Its antigen is as yet unknown.

Findings and caveats of the study: CD8+ T cells showed, on average, more clonal expansion than CD4+ cells. Some nonresponders additionally presented with little normalized T-cell clonal expansion.

The ends were cut back, 3 bases at V and 4 bases at J, with 15 bases in the middle. The CDR3 covers 15 residues. Germline V gene lookup returns CDR1 SGHAT and CDR2 FQNNGV. Sequencing used immunoSEQ multiplex PCR; TCRdb keeps in-frame clones, though not all of them. The sample carries 40,000 to 45,000 clones, roughly 90% recorded once. Sequenced material: CD4+ or CD8+ T cells sorted from blood, taken in a trial of the OX40 agonist ivuxolimab. This clonotype was sampled from an adult with an advanced solid tumor such as melanoma, head and neck, liver or kidney cancer. J is TRBJ1-2 and V is TRBV11-2; D is unclear. The CDR3 coding sequence is TGTGCCAGCAGCTTCCCCGCCCAAGGGTCCTATGGCTACACCTTC. Its protein is CASSFPAQGSYGYTF.